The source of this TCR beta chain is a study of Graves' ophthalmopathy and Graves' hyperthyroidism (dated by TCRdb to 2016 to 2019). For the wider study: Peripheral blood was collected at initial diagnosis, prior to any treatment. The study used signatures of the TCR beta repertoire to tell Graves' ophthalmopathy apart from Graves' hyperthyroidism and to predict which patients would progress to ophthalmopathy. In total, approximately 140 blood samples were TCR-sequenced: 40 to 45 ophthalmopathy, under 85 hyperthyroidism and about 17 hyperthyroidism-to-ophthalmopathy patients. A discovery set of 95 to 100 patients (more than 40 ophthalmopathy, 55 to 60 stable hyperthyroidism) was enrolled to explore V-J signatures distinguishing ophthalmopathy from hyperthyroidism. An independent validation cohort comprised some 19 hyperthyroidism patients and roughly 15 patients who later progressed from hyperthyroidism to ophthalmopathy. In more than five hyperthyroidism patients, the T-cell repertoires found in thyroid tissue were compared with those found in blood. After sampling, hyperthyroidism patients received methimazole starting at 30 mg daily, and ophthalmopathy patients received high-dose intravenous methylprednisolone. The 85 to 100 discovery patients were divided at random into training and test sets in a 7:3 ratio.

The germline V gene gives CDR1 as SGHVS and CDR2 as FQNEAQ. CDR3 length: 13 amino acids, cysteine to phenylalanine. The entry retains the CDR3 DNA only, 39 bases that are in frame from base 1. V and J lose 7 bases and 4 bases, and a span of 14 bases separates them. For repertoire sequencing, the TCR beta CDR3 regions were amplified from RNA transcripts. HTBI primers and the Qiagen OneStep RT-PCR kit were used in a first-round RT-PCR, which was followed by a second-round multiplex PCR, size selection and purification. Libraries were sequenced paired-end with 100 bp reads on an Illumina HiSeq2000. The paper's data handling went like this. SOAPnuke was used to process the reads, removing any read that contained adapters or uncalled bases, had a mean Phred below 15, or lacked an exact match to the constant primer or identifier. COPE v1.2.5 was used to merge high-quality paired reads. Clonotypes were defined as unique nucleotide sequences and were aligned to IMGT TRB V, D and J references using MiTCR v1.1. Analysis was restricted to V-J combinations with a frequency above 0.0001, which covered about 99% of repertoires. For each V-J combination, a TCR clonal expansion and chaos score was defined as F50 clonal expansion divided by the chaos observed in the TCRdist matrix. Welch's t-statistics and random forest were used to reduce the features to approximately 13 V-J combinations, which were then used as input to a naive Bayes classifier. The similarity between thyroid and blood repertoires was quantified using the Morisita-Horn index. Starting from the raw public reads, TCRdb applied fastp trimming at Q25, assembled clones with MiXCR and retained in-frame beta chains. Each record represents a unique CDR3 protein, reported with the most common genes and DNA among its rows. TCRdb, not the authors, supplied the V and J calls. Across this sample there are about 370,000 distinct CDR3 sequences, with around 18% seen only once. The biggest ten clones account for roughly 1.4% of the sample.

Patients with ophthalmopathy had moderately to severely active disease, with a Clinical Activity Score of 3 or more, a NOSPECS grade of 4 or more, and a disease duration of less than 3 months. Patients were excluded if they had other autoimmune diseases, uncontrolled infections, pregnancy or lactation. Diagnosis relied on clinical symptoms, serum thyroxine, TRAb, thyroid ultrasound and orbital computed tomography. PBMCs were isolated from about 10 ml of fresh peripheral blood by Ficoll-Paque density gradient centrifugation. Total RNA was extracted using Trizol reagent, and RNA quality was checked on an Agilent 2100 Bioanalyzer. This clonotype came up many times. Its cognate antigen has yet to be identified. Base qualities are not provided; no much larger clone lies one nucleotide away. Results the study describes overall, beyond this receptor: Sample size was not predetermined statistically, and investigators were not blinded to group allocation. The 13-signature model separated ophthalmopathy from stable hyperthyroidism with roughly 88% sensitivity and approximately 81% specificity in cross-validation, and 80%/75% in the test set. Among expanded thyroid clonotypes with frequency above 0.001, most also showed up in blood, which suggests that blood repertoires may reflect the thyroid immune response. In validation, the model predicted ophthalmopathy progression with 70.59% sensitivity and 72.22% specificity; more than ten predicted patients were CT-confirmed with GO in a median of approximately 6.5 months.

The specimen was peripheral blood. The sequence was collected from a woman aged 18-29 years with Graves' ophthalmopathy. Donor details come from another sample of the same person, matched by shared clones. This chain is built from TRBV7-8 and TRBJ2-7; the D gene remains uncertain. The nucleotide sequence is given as TGTGCCAGCAAAATAGGACCCTCTTACGAGCAGTACTTC. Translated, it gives CASKIGPSYEQYF.